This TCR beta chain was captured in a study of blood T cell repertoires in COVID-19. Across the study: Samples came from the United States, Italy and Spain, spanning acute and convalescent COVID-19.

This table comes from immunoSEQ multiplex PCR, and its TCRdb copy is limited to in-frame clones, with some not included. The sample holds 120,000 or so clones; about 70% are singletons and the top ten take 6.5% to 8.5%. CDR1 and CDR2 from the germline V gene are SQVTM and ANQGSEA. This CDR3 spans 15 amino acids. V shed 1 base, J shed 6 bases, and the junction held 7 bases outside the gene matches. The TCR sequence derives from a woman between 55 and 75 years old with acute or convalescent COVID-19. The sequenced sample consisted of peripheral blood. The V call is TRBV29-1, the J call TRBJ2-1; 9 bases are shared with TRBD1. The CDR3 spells CSVEGGQGLTNEQFF. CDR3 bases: TGCAGCGTTGAAGGGGGACAGGGACTTACCAATGAGCAGTTCTTC.